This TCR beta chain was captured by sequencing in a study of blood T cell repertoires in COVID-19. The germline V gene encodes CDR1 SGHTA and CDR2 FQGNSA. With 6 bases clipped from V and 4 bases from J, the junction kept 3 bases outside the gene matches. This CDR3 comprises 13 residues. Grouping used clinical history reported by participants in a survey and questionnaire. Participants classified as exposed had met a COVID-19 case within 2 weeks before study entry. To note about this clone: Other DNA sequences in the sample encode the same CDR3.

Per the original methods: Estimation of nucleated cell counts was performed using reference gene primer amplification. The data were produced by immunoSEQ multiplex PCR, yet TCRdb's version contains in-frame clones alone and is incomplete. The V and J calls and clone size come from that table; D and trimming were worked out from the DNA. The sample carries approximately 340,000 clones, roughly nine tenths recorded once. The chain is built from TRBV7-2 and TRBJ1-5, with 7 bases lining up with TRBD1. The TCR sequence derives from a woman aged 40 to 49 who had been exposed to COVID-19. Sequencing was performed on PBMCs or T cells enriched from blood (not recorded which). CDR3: CASSLTGNQPQHF. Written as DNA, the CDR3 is TGTGCCAGCAGTCTGACAGGGAATCAGCCCCAGCATTTT. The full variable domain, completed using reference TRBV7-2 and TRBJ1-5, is GAGVSQSPSNKVTEKGKDVELRCDPISGHTALYWYRQSLGQGLEFLIYFQGNSAPDKSGLPSDRFSAERTGGSVSTLTIQRTQQEDSAVYLCASSLTGNQPQHFGDGTRLSIL.